Listed below are T cell receptor beta chains from one sample, sequenced in a study of blood T cell repertoires in COVID-19. Assay: immunoSEQ multiplex PCR; the TCRdb copy retains only in-frame clones and omits some. The data contain more than 300,000 clones, 90% of them singletons. Sample: peripheral blood. All receptors come from a woman aged 40 to 55 with COVID-19, enrolled during active disease. The CDR3 runs from the conserved cysteine through the conserved F or W. Fields, in order: J gene, D gene, V gene, clone size, CDR3 DNA, CDR3 protein. D genes are given only for firm matches. Size values are once, few and many counts, or a class for expanded clones, and some rows have none.

j_gene: TRBJ1-1; d_gene: NA; v_gene: TRBV20-1; abundance: NA; CDR3nt: TGCAGTGCTAGTCCCGCAGGTTTTTATGAAGCTTTCTTT; CDR3aa: CSASPAGFYEAFF
j_gene: TRBJ2-7; d_gene: TRBD2; v_gene: TRBV11-3; abundance: NA; CDR3nt: TGTGCCAGCAGCTTAGGGGGACTAGCGGGAGAGTACGAGCAGTACTTC; CDR3aa: CASSLGGLAGEYEQYF
j_gene: TRBJ2-7; d_gene: TRBD2; v_gene: TRBV6-2/TRBV6-3; abundance: NA; CDR3nt: TGTGCCAGCAGTCTACAACTAGCGGGAGGGCAAGAGCAGTACTTC; CDR3aa: CASSLQLAGGQEQYF
j_gene: TRBJ1-4; d_gene: TRBD1; v_gene: TRBV4-1; abundance: NA; CDR3nt: TGCGCCAGCAGCGAGGCTCAGGGGGTTGCAACTAATGAAAAACTGTTTTTT; CDR3aa: CASSEAQGVATNEKLFF
j_gene: TRBJ2-7; d_gene: TRBD2; v_gene: TRBV11-2; abundance: NA; CDR3nt: TGTGCCAGCAGCCAGGCGGCGGGAGTAGCGAGCGAGCAGTACTTC; CDR3aa: CASSQAAGVASEQYF
j_gene: TRBJ1-5; d_gene: NA; v_gene: TRBV28; abundance: NA; CDR3nt: TGTGCCAGCAGCGTGGGGGGGCGAGGGGTATTGGCCCAGCATTTT; CDR3aa: CASSVGGRGVLAQHF
j_gene: TRBJ2-6; d_gene: TRBD1; v_gene: TRBV19; abundance: NA; CDR3nt: TGTGCCAGTAGTGCAGGCCCGGGACAGGGGGTCTCTGGGGCCAACGTCCTGACTTTC; CDR3aa: CASSAGPGQGVSGANVLTF
j_gene: TRBJ2-6; d_gene: TRBD1; v_gene: TRBV28; abundance: NA; CDR3nt: TGTGCCAGCAGTTCTCGGGCAGGGGGCGATCAGGGGGCCAACGTCCTGACTTTC; CDR3aa: CASSSRAGGDQGANVLTF
j_gene: TRBJ2-1; d_gene: NA; v_gene: TRBV27; abundance: NA; CDR3nt: TGTGCCAGCAGAATACTTAGTCCAGGTGAGCAGTTCTTC; CDR3aa: CASRILSPGEQFF
j_gene: TRBJ1-6; d_gene: TRBD1; v_gene: TRBV3-1/TRBV3-2; abundance: NA; CDR3nt: TGTGCCAGCAGTAGACAGGGGACCTCCTATAATTCACCCCTCCACTTT; CDR3aa: CASSRQGTSYNSPLHF
j_gene: TRBJ1-2; d_gene: NA; v_gene: TRBV10-3; abundance: NA; CDR3nt: TGTGCCATCAGTGAGCGGGGGGCAGAAACTAACTATGGCTACACCTTC; CDR3aa: CAISERGAETNYGYTF
j_gene: TRBJ1-1; d_gene: NA; v_gene: TRBV19; abundance: few; CDR3nt: TGTGCCAGTAGTACCCCAGGGGAATGGAACACTGAAGCTTTCTTT; CDR3aa: CASSTPGEWNTEAFF
j_gene: TRBJ2-3; d_gene: TRBD1; v_gene: TRBV5-1; abundance: NA; CDR3nt: TGCGCCAGCAGCTTGGGGACAGGGGCAGGGGATACGCAGTATTTT; CDR3aa: CASSLGTGAGDTQYF
j_gene: TRBJ1-4; d_gene: NA; v_gene: TRBV9; abundance: NA; CDR3nt: TGTGCCAGCAGCGATGCAGGGTCTGACGGAAAACTGTTTTTT; CDR3aa: CASSDAGSDGKLFF
j_gene: TRBJ2-6; d_gene: NA; v_gene: TRBV28; abundance: NA; CDR3nt: TGTGCCAGCACCCAATCTGGGGCCAACGTCCTGACTTTC; CDR3aa: CASTQSGANVLTF
j_gene: TRBJ1-5; d_gene: TRBD1; v_gene: TRBV25-1; abundance: NA; CDR3nt: TGTGCCAGCAGTGACCCAGGACAGGGAGGACAGCCCCAGCATTTT; CDR3aa: CASSDPGQGGQPQHF
j_gene: TRBJ1-2; d_gene: NA; v_gene: TRBV5-6; abundance: NA; CDR3nt: TGTGCCAGCAGCCCAGCTCAGAGGGGCTACACCTTC; CDR3aa: CASSPAQRGYTF
j_gene: TRBJ1-1; d_gene: TRBD1; v_gene: TRBV30; abundance: NA; CDR3nt: TGTGCCTGGAAACAGGGGGCGGGCACTGAAGCTTTCTTT; CDR3aa: CAWKQGAGTEAFF
j_gene: TRBJ1-3; d_gene: NA; v_gene: TRBV7-9; abundance: NA; CDR3nt: TGTGCCAGCAGCTTACCCCTTACTGGAAACACCATATATTTT; CDR3aa: CASSLPLTGNTIYF
j_gene: TRBJ2-3; d_gene: NA; v_gene: TRBV7-9; abundance: NA; CDR3nt: TGTGCCAGCAGCCCGATCGAGGGCTATCCGGGGGAGTATTTT; CDR3aa: CASSPIEGYPGEYF
j_gene: TRBJ2-5; d_gene: NA; v_gene: TRBV14; abundance: NA; CDR3nt: TGTGCCAGCAGCCAAGATATTACGGTAGCCCAAGAGACCCAGTACTTC; CDR3aa: CASSQDITVAQETQYF
j_gene: TRBJ2-2; d_gene: NA; v_gene: TRBV7-8; abundance: NA; CDR3nt: TGTGCCAGCAGCCCTAAGGCTATTAGGGGGATTGCCGGGGAGCTGTTTTTT; CDR3aa: CASSPKAIRGIAGELFF
j_gene: TRBJ1-1; d_gene: NA; v_gene: TRBV28; abundance: once; CDR3nt: TGTGCCAGCAGTTTCCCTTTTATCAGGGAGAACACTGAAGCTTTCTTT; CDR3aa: CASSFPFIRENTEAFF
j_gene: TRBJ1-5; d_gene: NA; v_gene: TRBV6-5; abundance: few; CDR3nt: TGTGCCAGCAGTCAGTCAGGGGGCAATCAGCCCCAGCATTTT; CDR3aa: CASSQSGGNQPQHF
j_gene: TRBJ2-7; d_gene: TRBD2; v_gene: TRBV9; abundance: NA; CDR3nt: TGTGCCAGCAGCGTCGGACTAGCTTTCTACGAGCAGTACTTC; CDR3aa: CASSVGLAFYEQYF
j_gene: TRBJ1-1; d_gene: NA; v_gene: TRBV28; abundance: NA; CDR3nt: TGTGCCAGCAGTCCCAGGACTCCGAGGGCTTTCTTT; CDR3aa: CASSPRTPRAFF
j_gene: TRBJ1-2; d_gene: NA; v_gene: TRBV6-1; abundance: NA; CDR3nt: TGTGCCAGCAGTGAAGGGGGAAGCAGGGCCACCTCTAACTATGGCTACACCTTC; CDR3aa: CASSEGGSRATSNYGYTF
j_gene: TRBJ1-2; d_gene: NA; v_gene: TRBV2; abundance: NA; CDR3nt: TGTGCCAGCAGTGATGTGCGGGTTCTCGGTGGCTACACCTTC; CDR3aa: CASSDVRVLGGYTF
j_gene: TRBJ1-6; d_gene: TRBD1; v_gene: TRBV6-5; abundance: NA; CDR3nt: TGTGCCAGCAGGCGACAGGGAGAGAATTCACCCCTCCACTTT; CDR3aa: CASRRQGENSPLHF
j_gene: TRBJ1-1; d_gene: NA; v_gene: TRBV7-2; abundance: NA; CDR3nt: TGTGCCAGCAGCTTGGGTGCAGGGGTAACTGAAGCTTTCTTT; CDR3aa: CASSLGAGVTEAFF
j_gene: TRBJ2-3; d_gene: TRBD1; v_gene: TRBV5-1; abundance: NA; CDR3nt: TGCGCCAGCAGCCTCCGGACAGGCTCGGAATTGAGTACGCAGTATTTT; CDR3aa: CASSLRTGSELSTQYF
j_gene: TRBJ2-7; d_gene: TRBD1; v_gene: TRBV6-1; abundance: NA; CDR3nt: TGTGCCAGCAGTGATCAGGGGGTCTCCTACGAGCAGTACTTC; CDR3aa: CASSDQGVSYEQYF
j_gene: TRBJ1-5; d_gene: NA; v_gene: TRBV3-1/TRBV3-2; abundance: NA; CDR3nt: TGTGCCAGCAGCCAAGGACAGGGCAATCAGCCCCAGCATTTT; CDR3aa: CASSQGQGNQPQHF
j_gene: TRBJ1-1; d_gene: NA; v_gene: TRBV12-3/TRBV12-4; abundance: NA; CDR3nt: TGTGCCAGCAGTTTAGGGCTGGAGGCTTTCTTT; CDR3aa: CASSLGLEAFF
j_gene: TRBJ1-6; d_gene: NA; v_gene: TRBV6-5; abundance: NA; CDR3nt: TGTGCCAGCAGTACACAGACGAGGGCCCTCCACTTT; CDR3aa: CASSTQTRALHF
j_gene: TRBJ1-6; d_gene: NA; v_gene: TRBV20-1; abundance: NA; CDR3nt: TGCAGTGCTGGTGACAGTTCGGGGGTTAATTCACCCCTCCACTTT; CDR3aa: CSAGDSSGVNSPLHF
j_gene: TRBJ1-1; d_gene: TRBD1; v_gene: TRBV7-9; abundance: once; CDR3nt: TGTGCCAGCAGCGTCTGGGACAGGAACACTGAAGCTTTCTTT; CDR3aa: CASSVWDRNTEAFF
j_gene: TRBJ1-1; d_gene: TRBD1; v_gene: TRBV5-1; abundance: NA; CDR3nt: TGCGCCAGCAGCTCCACCGCGACAGGGTCTGAAGCTTTCTTT; CDR3aa: CASSSTATGSEAFF
j_gene: TRBJ1-1; d_gene: NA; v_gene: TRBV7-9; abundance: NA; CDR3nt: TGTGCCAGCACCATTGAAAGTTACAGGGATGGCACTGAAGCTTTCTTT; CDR3aa: CASTIESYRDGTEAFF
j_gene: TRBJ1-5; d_gene: NA; v_gene: TRBV5-6; abundance: NA; CDR3nt: TGTGCCAGCGGGACTACAGGGAGAAGTCAGCCCCAGCATTTT; CDR3aa: CASGTTGRSQPQHF
j_gene: TRBJ1-1; d_gene: NA; v_gene: TRBV4-3; abundance: NA; CDR3nt: TGCGCCAGCAGCCAAGAAGGAGCTACTGAAGCTTTCTTT; CDR3aa: CASSQEGATEAFF
j_gene: TRBJ2-1; d_gene: TRBD2; v_gene: TRBV6-4; abundance: NA; CDR3nt: TGTGCCAGCAGTGACGGTTCGCTAGCGGGAAGGAATGAGCAGTTCTTC; CDR3aa: CASSDGSLAGRNEQFF
j_gene: TRBJ2-1; d_gene: TRBD2; v_gene: TRBV5-6; abundance: NA; CDR3nt: TGTGCCAGCAGCTCGGGACTAGCGGGAGCCTACAATGAGCAGTTCTTC; CDR3aa: CASSSGLAGAYNEQFF
j_gene: TRBJ2-5; d_gene: TRBD1; v_gene: TRBV6-5; abundance: NA; CDR3nt: TGTGCCAGCAGCTCTTGGACAGGCAAAGAGACCCAGTACTTC; CDR3aa: CASSSWTGKETQYF
j_gene: TRBJ1-1; d_gene: NA; v_gene: TRBV18; abundance: NA; CDR3nt: TGTGCCAGCTCTCCAGGACGGGGGAACACTGAAGCTTTCTTT; CDR3aa: CASSPGRGNTEAFF
j_gene: TRBJ2-1; d_gene: TRBD2; v_gene: TRBV29-1; abundance: NA; CDR3nt: TGCAGCGTTGAGGTGGGACTAGCGGGAGTAAATGAGCAGTTCTTC; CDR3aa: CSVEVGLAGVNEQFF
j_gene: TRBJ1-6; d_gene: TRBD1; v_gene: TRBV4-1; abundance: few; CDR3nt: TGCGCCAGCAGCCAAGATCCCCAAGGGACAGGATCTAATTCACCCCTCCACTTT; CDR3aa: CASSQDPQGTGSNSPLHF
j_gene: TRBJ1-5; d_gene: NA; v_gene: TRBV5-8; abundance: NA; CDR3nt: TGTGCCAGCAGTTCCGCCGACTTCAATCAGCCCCAGCATTTT; CDR3aa: CASSSADFNQPQHF
j_gene: TRBJ1-1; d_gene: NA; v_gene: TRBV2; abundance: NA; CDR3nt: TGTGCCAGCAGTGAGTACGGCAGGGTCGGAACTGAAGCTTTCTTT; CDR3aa: CASSEYGRVGTEAFF
j_gene: TRBJ2-3; d_gene: NA; v_gene: TRBV5-4; abundance: NA; CDR3nt: TGTGCCAGCAGCTTTTCGGGGGGCGGATATACGCAGTATTTT; CDR3aa: CASSFSGGGYTQYF